This T cell receptor beta chain originates from a study of T-cell reconstitution after alpha-beta-depleted transplantation in children. On this clonotype: Its antigen is currently unknown.

Construction of the TCRbeta library involved unique molecular identifiers. TCRdb redid the calling of the PCR reads with MiXCR, one entry per CDR3 protein. The sample contains approximately 89,000 distinct CDR3 sequences, about a sixth of which appear only once. Findings of the study overall: Surviving recipient T cells and thymic progenitors accounted for the high day-60 TCRbeta diversity observed in some patients. Newly produced T cells mostly provided counts and TCRbeta diversity after one year, as hyperexpanded clones declined.

Trimming took 7 bases from V and 2 from J, leaving 24 bases between them. Germline CDR1 and CDR2: ENHRY and SYGVKD. This CDR3 is 17 amino acids long. The TCR sequence derives from a male patient between 2 and 9 years old who had a stem cell transplant for acute lymphoblastic leukemia, so the T cells may come from the graft donor. The J gene is TRBJ2-7, the V gene TRBV10-3; D might be TRBD2 (5 bases). Sequenced material: PBMCs, mostly from graft donor cells, taken 180 days after TCRalphabeta/CD19-depleted stem cell transplant. CDR3 amino acids: CAITPSVLQDFTYEQYF. The DNA for the CDR3 is TGTGCCATCACCCCTTCAGTGTTGCAGGACTTTACCTACGAGCAGTACTTC.